The 26 T cell receptor beta chains listed next were all sequenced from one sample in a study of T cells after yellow fever vaccination. TCRdb analysed the 5' RACE reads with MiXCR anew, one entry per CDR3 protein. The table includes about 340,000 distinct CDR3 sequences, around 13% detected once. This sample comprised CD4+ T cells sorted from PBMCs, obtained 15 days after the yellow fever booster vaccination. These receptors were obtained from a man younger than 30 who received the YFV17D yellow fever vaccine.

The chain uses TRBV19 and TRBJ1-3, with a weak D call TRBD1 (5 bases). This CDR3 has 14 residues. Per germline, CDR1 LNHDA and CDR2 SQIVND (reference sequence). V was shortened by 6 bases and J by 0 bases, with 9 bases between the two germline ends. In DNA, the CDR3 is TGTGCCAGTAGGGGACGGCGCTCTGGAAACACCATATATTTT. It translates to CASRGRRSGNTIYF.

The chain employs TRBV3-1 and TRBJ2-3; D tentatively fits TRBD1 or TRBD2 (5 bases each). Germline CDR1 reads LGHDT; CDR2 reads YNNKEL (reference sequence). The CDR3 loop spans 16 amino acids. V was cut by 1 base and J by 2 bases, with 13 bases left in between. The CDR3: CASSQGSGAHTDTQYF. As DNA, the CDR3 is TGTGCCAGCAGCCAAGGCTCCGGGGCGCACACAGATACGCAGTATTTT.

This clonotype has only a few counts. The CDR3 coding sequence is TGTGCCAGCAGCTTAATGATAAGGCAGGGGGACACTGAAGCTTTCTTT. This encodes CASSLMIRQGDTEAFF. The rearrangement uses TRBV7-8 and TRBJ1-1; 7 positions agree with TRBD1. The CDR3 runs 16 residues. V gave up 2 bases and J gave up 3 bases; unmatched junction bases: 9. Germline loops: CDR1 SGHVS, CDR2 FQNEAQ.

This clonotype showed up just a few times. This chain links TRBV7-2 with TRBJ1-4; no clear D. Germline loops: CDR1 SGHTA, CDR2 FQGNSA. The germline V and J ends were trimmed by 5 bases and 2 bases, with 12 bases remaining between them. CDR3 size: 15 residues. CDR3 in DNA: TGTGCCAGCAGCCCCAGCCAGGTTACTAATGAAAAACTGTTTTTT. Translation: CASSPSQVTNEKLFF.

This clonotype was recorded many times. This chain links TRBV10-3 with TRBJ1-1, with D uncertain. This CDR3 has 14 amino acids. The V gene lost 6 bases and the J gene lost 0 bases, with 11 bases spanning the gap. From germline, CDR1 is ENHRY and CDR2 SYGVKD. The DNA for the CDR3 is TGTGCCATCAGCGGAAGGACTGTGAACACTGAAGCTTTCTTT. Protein product: CAISGRTVNTEAFF.

There are a few counts of this clonotype. The chain recombines TRBV5-1 with TRBJ2-7; 9 positions match TRBD1. V dropped 8 bases and J dropped 6; count of bases not matched to a gene: 15. Germline V gene sequence: CDR1 SGHRS, CDR2 YFSETQ. CDR3 length: 15 residues. Written as DNA, the CDR3 is TGCGCCAGACCCTCACACGGGACAGGGCTCCTCGAGCAGTACGTC. Encoded protein: CARPSHGTGLLEQYV.

The chain joins TRBV7-2 to TRBJ2-7, with 8 nucleotides matching TRBD2. Germline V lookup: CDR1 SGHTA, CDR2 FQGNSA. The ends lost 2 bases at V and 7 bases at J; junction bases unmatched: 7. The CDR3 is 14 residues long. DNA of the CDR3: TGTGCCAGCAGCTTATCAAGGCTAGCGGGTGAGCAGTACTTC. Amino acid sequence: CASSLSRLAGEQYF.

This clonotype was counted between two and nine times. V and J are TRBV5-1 and TRBJ2-3; 7 nucleotides align to TRBD2. This CDR3 region has 17 residues. Germline CDR1 SGHRS, CDR2 YFSETQ. The V segment lost 0 bases and the J segment 0 bases; nucleotides outside the gene matches: 7. Here the CDR3 reads CASSLVPSGRSTDTQYF. CDR3 bases: TGCGCCAGCAGCTTGGTCCCTAGCGGACGTAGCACAGATACGCAGTATTTT.

The V gene is TRBV4-2, the J gene TRBJ2-7; 9 nucleotides align to TRBD1. V was pared by 0 bases and J by 4 bases, with 4 bases of the junction left unmatched. There are 15 residues in the CDR3. CDR1 and CDR2 from the germline V gene are LGHNA and YNFKEQ. The CDR3 region is CASSQDWGQGYEQYF. Here the CDR3 DNA reads TGTGCCAGCAGCCAAGATTGGGGACAGGGATACGAGCAGTACTTC.

The chain recombines TRBV14 with TRBJ1-1, with a tentative D call TRBD1 (6 bases). Trimming stripped 3 bases from V and 5 bases from J, with 19 bases between. The length of the CDR3 is 16 residues. Germline lookup yields CDR1 SGHDN and CDR2 FVKESK. CDR3 residues: CASSQGGSRMGTEAFF. In DNA form, the CDR3 reads TGTGCCAGCAGCCAGGGGGGCAGCCGAATGGGTACTGAAGCTTTCTTT.

The chain uses TRBV19 and TRBJ1-1; no reliable D call. Trimming pared 6 bases from V and 10 bases from J, leaving 15 bases between. CDR1 and CDR2 (germline): LNHDA, SQIVND (reference sequence). The CDR3 has 12 amino acids. Here the CDR3 reads CASSLSAGPAFF. The CDR3 DNA reads TGTGCCAGTAGCCTAAGCGCAGGCCCAGCTTTCTTT.

The V and J genes are TRBV18 and TRBJ1-2, with 10 bases identical to TRBD1. V lost 3 bases to trimming and J lost 8 bases; unmatched junction nucleotides: 3. The CDR3 runs to 13 residues. Per germline, CDR1 KGHSH and CDR2 LQKENI. The chain's CDR3 is CASSPGTGVGYTF. The CDR3 region has the DNA TGTGCCAGCTCACCTGGGACAGGGGTCGGCTACACCTTC.

This clonotype was found a few times. The V and J genes are TRBV3-1 and TRBJ1-1; no reliable D call. Trimming pared 1 base from V and 5 bases from J, leaving 11 bases between. Germline-derived CDR1 and CDR2 are LGHDT and YNNKEL (reference sequence). The CDR3 is 14 residues long. CDR3 sequence (DNA): TGTGCCAGCAGCCAAGCCGAGGGTTATACTGAAGCTTTCTTT. This encodes CASSQAEGYTEAFF.

At least ten counts were recorded for this clonotype. This chain connects TRBV7-3 to TRBJ2-6, with D hard to call. Per the germline V gene, CDR1 is SGHTA and CDR2 is FQGTGA. V was cut by 7 bases and J by 0 bases, with 4 bases left in between. The CDR3 loop spans 13 amino acids. The DNA for the CDR3 is TGTGCCAGCACCCCCTCTGGGGCCAACGTCCTGACTTTC. This gives the protein CASTPSGANVLTF.

The chain uses TRBV18 and TRBJ2-3; no clear D gene. This CDR3 region has 15 residues. Trimming removed 3 bases at V and 6 bases at J, with 16 bases between. The germline CDR1 and CDR2 sequences are KGHSH and LQKENI. The CDR3 DNA sequence: TGTGCCAGCTCACCCTCCCTGACTGCCGACGATACGCAGTATTTT. It encodes CASSPSLTADDTQYF.

This clonotype was detected once. The chain is built from TRBV7-9 and TRBJ1-6, with 8 bases matching TRBD1. The CDR3 is 14 residues long. V was clipped by 4 bases and J by 8 bases; unmatched bases: 4. CDR1 and CDR2 from the germline V gene are SEHNR and FQNEAQ (reference sequence). The CDR3 sequence: CASSSDRAHSPLHF. The CDR3 nucleotides read TGTGCCAGCAGCTCGGACAGGGCCCATTCACCCCTCCACTTT.

This clonotype was detected only a few times. The chain has TRBV9 and TRBJ2-5; 8 nucleotides line up with TRBD2. The J segment lost 5 bases and the V segment lost 3 bases, leaving 3 bases of the junction unmatched. Germline loops: CDR1 SGDLS, CDR2 YYNGEE. The CDR3 spans 13 residues. CDR3 coding DNA: TGTGCCAGCAGCGGGACTAGCTGGGAGACCCAGTACTTC. This codes for CASSGTSWETQYF.

The sample holds a few counts of this clonotype. The V and J genes are TRBV4-2 and TRBJ1-4; D gene unclear. This CDR3 spans 13 amino acids. Germline V gene data show CDR1 as LGHNA and CDR2 as YNFKEQ. V was shortened by 8 bases and J by 6 bases, with 13 bases between the two germline ends. In DNA, the CDR3 is TGTGCCAGCCACAGAGACGGGGATGAAAAACTGTTTTTT. Protein product: CASHRDGDEKLFF.

This clonotype was seen repeatedly, ten times or more. This rearrangement joins TRBV6-5 to TRBJ2-5; 9 bases map to TRBD2. The CDR3 sequence is 14 residues long. The trim removed 6 bases at V and 2 bases at J, leaving 4 bases unmatched. Germline V gene lookup returns CDR1 MNHEY and CDR2 SVGAGI. CDR3 residues: CASSRSGGQETQYF. The CDR3 bases are TGTGCCAGCAGCAGGAGCGGGGGGCAAGAGACCCAGTACTTC.

This clonotype was detected many times. This rearrangement joins TRBV18 to TRBJ1-6; D remains unclear. Germline-derived CDR1 and CDR2 are KGHSH and LQKENI. The CDR3 is 15 residues long. The V end lost 0 bases, the J end lost 6 bases, and 9 bases lay between the germline ends. CDR3 in DNA: TGTGCCAGCTCACCACCATCGGTACCTAATTCACCCCTCCACTTT. Amino acids: CASSPPSVPNSPLHF.

The chain uses TRBV6-1 and TRBJ2-1, with D tentatively TRBD2 (5 bases). CDR3 length equals 14 residues. V lost 1 base, J lost 9 bases, and 13 bases lay in between. CDR1 MNHNS and CDR2 SASEGT come from the germline V gene. CDR3 bases: TGTGCCAGCAGTGAAGGGCGGGCGTGGGGTGAGCAGTTCTTC. Its translation is CASSEGRAWGEQFF.

The rearrangement uses TRBV7-2 and TRBJ2-7; 8 bases fit TRBD2. Germline CDR1 SGHTA, CDR2 FQGNSA. CDR3 size: 14 residues. V shed 7 bases, J shed 7 bases, and the junction held 12 bases outside the gene matches. Written as DNA, the CDR3 is TGTGCCAGCACGGGGGGGACCTCAGGGAGGGAGCAGTACTTC. The encoded protein is CASTGGTSGREQYF.

This clonotype was seen many times. The chain employs TRBV10-3 and TRBJ2-3; D is unresolved. The germline CDR1 and CDR2 sequences are ENHRY and SYGVKD. Trimming stripped 5 bases from V and 5 bases from J, with 5 bases between. This CDR3 is built from 11 residues. CDR3: CAISYEDTQYF. For the CDR3, the DNA is TGTGCCATCAGTTACGAAGATACGCAGTATTTT.

This clonotype was counted between two and nine times. The rearrangement joins TRBV28 to TRBJ2-4; 8 nucleotides agree with TRBD1. J lost 0 bases, V lost 6 bases, and 4 bases had no gene match. Germline loops: CDR1 MDHEN, CDR2 SYDVKM. The CDR3 contains 15 residues. CDR3 nucleotide sequence: TGTGCCAGCAGCTCGACAGGGGCAGCCAAAAACATTCAGTACTTC. Protein product: CASSSTGAAKNIQYF.

This clonotype appeared a few times. The chain combines TRBV20-1 with TRBJ1-1; the D gene is possibly TRBD1 (5 bases). Germline CDR1 reads DFQATT; CDR2 reads SNEGSKA (reference sequence). Trimming left V 4 bases short and J 3 bases short, with 12 bases between. The CDR3 has 13 amino acids. CDR3 in DNA: TGCAGTGCTACAGGGAGCGGGTACACTGAAGCTTTCTTT. Translation: CSATGSGYTEAFF.

This clonotype was seen a handful of times. This chain uses TRBV20-1 with TRBJ2-5; D is uncertain. The germline gives CDR1 DFQATT, CDR2 SNEGSKA (reference sequence). The CDR3 spans 13 residues. The ends were cut back, 7 bases at V and 5 bases at J, with 17 bases in the middle. The CDR3 is CSVVSPGSETQYF. CDR3 in DNA: TGCAGTGTAGTGAGCCCTGGGTCTGAGACCCAGTACTTC.